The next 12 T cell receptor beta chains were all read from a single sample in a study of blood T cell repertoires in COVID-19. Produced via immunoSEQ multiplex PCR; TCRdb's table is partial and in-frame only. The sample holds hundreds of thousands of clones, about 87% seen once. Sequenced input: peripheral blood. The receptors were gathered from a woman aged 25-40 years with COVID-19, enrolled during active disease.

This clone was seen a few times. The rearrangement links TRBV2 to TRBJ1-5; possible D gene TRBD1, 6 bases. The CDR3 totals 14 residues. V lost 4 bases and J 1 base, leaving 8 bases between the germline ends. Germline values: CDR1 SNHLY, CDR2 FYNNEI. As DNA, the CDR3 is TGTGCCAGCAGTGTAGGGGGAAGCAATCAGCCCCAGCATTTT. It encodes CASSVGGSNQPQHF.

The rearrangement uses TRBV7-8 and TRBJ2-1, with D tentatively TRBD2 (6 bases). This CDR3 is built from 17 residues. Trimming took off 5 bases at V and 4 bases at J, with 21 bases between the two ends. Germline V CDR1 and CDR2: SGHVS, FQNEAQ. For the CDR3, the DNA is TGTGCCAGCAGCCAGTTCGAACCACGACTAGTGTACAATGAGCAGTTCTTC. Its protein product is CASSQFEPRLVYNEQFF.

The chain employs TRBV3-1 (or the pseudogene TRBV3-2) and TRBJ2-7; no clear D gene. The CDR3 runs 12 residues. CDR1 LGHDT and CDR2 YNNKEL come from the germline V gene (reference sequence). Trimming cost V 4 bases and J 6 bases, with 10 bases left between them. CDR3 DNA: TGTGCCAGCAGCCTCGGTGGTAGCGAGCAGTACTTC. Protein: CASSLGGSEQYF.

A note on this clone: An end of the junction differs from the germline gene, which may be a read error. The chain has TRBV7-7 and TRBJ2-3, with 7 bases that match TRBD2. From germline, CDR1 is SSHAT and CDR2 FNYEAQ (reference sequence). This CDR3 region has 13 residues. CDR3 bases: TGTGCTAGCAGCTTACGACTAGCTGATACGCAGTATTTT. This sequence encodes CASSLRLADTQYF.

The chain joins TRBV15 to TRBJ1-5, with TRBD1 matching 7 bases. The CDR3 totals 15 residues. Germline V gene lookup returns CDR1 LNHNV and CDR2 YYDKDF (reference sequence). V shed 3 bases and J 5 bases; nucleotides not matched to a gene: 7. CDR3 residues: CATSSRGWEDQPQHF. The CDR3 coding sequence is TGTGCCACCAGCAGCAGGGGGTGGGAGGATCAGCCCCAGCATTTT. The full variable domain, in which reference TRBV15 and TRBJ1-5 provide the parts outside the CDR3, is DAMVIQNPRYQVTQFGKPVTLSCSQTLNHNVMYWYQQKSSQAPKLLFHYYDKDFNNEADTPDNFQSRRPNTSFCFLDIRSPGLGDTAMYLCATSSRGWEDQPQHFGDGTRLSIL.

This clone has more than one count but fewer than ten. As DNA, the CDR3 is TGCGCCAGCAGCTTGGCTCCAGGAACAAGGGGGGAGACCCAGTACTTC. Its protein product is CASSLAPGTRGETQYF. This chain links TRBV5-1 with TRBJ2-5, with a tentative D call TRBD1 (6 bases). Per germline, CDR1 SGHRS and CDR2 YFSETQ. The V gene lost 0 bases and the J gene lost 5 bases, with 17 bases spanning the gap. The CDR3 spans 16 residues.

DNA of the CDR3: TGTGCCAGCTGGACAGGGGATAACTATGGCTACACCTTC. It is translated as CASWTGDNYGYTF. This chain connects TRBV2 to TRBJ1-2; TRBD1 matches 9 bases. CDR3 length equals 13 residues. CDR1 is SNHLY, CDR2 FYNNEI, per germline. The junction had 2 bases not matched to a gene; V was cut back by 8 bases and J by 1 base.

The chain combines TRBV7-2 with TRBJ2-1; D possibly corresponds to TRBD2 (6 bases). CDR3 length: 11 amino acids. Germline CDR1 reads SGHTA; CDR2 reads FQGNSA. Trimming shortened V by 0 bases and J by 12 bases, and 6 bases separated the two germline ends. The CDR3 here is CASSLAGGQFF. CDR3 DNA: TGTGCCAGCAGCTTAGCCGGGGGGCAGTTCTTC.

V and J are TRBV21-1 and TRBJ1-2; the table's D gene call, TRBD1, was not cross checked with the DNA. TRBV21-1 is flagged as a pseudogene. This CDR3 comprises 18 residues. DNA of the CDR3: TGTGCCAGCACCACCGATACAGTTGATTACCTCCTTAACTATGGCTACACCTTC. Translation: CASTTDTVDYLLNYGYTF.

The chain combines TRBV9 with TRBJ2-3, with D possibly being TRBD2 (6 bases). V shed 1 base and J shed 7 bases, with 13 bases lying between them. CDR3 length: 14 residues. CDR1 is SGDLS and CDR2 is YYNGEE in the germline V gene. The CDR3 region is CASSVMGTHHTQYF. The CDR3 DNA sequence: TGTGCCAGCAGCGTAATGGGGACTCATCATACGCAGTATTTT.

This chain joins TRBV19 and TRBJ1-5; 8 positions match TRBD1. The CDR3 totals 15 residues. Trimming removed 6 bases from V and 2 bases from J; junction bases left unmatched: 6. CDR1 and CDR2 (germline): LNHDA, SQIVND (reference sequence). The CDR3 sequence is CASRQTGAGNQPQHF. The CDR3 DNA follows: TGTGCCAGTAGGCAGACAGGGGCGGGCAATCAGCCCCAGCATTTT.

The CDR3 sequence: CASSSDTARSYEQYF. In DNA form, the CDR3 reads TGTGCCAGCAGCTCCGACACGGCCCGCTCCTACGAGCAGTACTTC. The rearrangement uses TRBV5-4 and TRBJ2-7, with D uncertain. CDR1 is SGHNT and CDR2 is YYREEE in the germline V gene (reference sequence). CDR3 length equals 15 residues. V was pared by 3 bases and J by 0 bases, with 13 bases between.